Presented here are 17 T cell receptor beta chains from one specimen sequenced in a study of T cell responses to AZD1222 COVID-19 vaccine. TCRdb's table, derived via immunoSEQ multiplex PCR, lists solely in-frame clones and lacks some. The sample records about 140,000 clones, 85% to 95% being singletons. The sequencing used peripheral blood, collected 28 days after the second AZD1222 dose. These receptor sequences come from an adult who received the AZD1222 COVID-19 vaccine.

This rearrangement joins TRBV27 to TRBJ2-3; 8 positions match TRBD2. The CDR3 consists of 14 residues. V gave up 7 bases and J gave up 0 bases; unmatched junction bases: 3. The germline CDR1 and CDR2 sequences are MNHEY and SMNVEV (reference sequence). The CDR3 region is CASNIAGSTDTQYF. In DNA form, the CDR3 reads TGTGCCAGCAACATAGCGGGGAGCACAGATACGCAGTATTTT.

In nucleotides, the CDR3 is TGTGCCAGTAGGCCCGGGACCGGGAGCTCCTACGAGCAGTACTTC. Protein product: CASRPGTGSSYEQYF. The rearrangement links TRBV19 to TRBJ2-7; possible D gene TRBD2, 6 bases. Germline CDR1 and CDR2: LNHDA and SQIVND (reference sequence). The CDR3 totals 15 residues. Trimming cost V 6 bases and J 0 bases, with 15 bases left between them.

The chain links TRBV15 to TRBJ1-4; D remains ambiguous. There are 12 residues in the CDR3. V was pared by 3 bases and J by 5 bases, with 4 bases between. Germline loops: CDR1 LNHNV, CDR2 YYDKDF (reference sequence). DNA of the CDR3: TGTGCCACCAGCAGGAGGAATGAAAAACTGTTTTTT. Translating gives CATSRRNEKLFF.

The genes are TRBV7-2 and TRBJ1-6; D remains ambiguous. Germline assignment: CDR1 SGHTA and CDR2 FQGNSA. CDR3 size: 15 residues. Trimming cost V 3 bases and J 7 bases, with 13 bases left between them. Here the CDR3 DNA reads TGTGCCAGCAGCTTCCAGGCGTCGGGGAATTCACCCCTCCACTTT. The encoded protein is CASSFQASGNSPLHF.

This rearrangement joins TRBV20-1 to TRBJ2-5, with unresolved D. Germline V CDR1 and CDR2: DFQATT, SNEGSKA (reference sequence). The CDR3 sequence is 10 residues long. Trimming left V 2 bases short and J 3 bases short, with 1 base between. The CDR3 is CSARKETQYF. As DNA, the CDR3 is TGCAGTGCTAGAAAAGAGACCCAGTACTTC.

The chain links TRBV28 to TRBJ2-7, with 12 nucleotides matching TRBD1. Germline assignment: CDR1 MDHEN and CDR2 SYDVKM. CDR3 length equals 16 residues. The ends lost 4 bases at V and 7 bases at J; junction bases unmatched: 11. CDR3 in DNA: TGTGCCAGCAGTTCTCCCTCGGGACAGGGGGCGCGGGAGCAGTACGTC. Amino acids: CASSSPSGQGAREQYV.

This CDR3 reads CASSQEGRRRTGELFF. The DNA of the CDR3 is TGTGCCAGCAGCCAAGAGGGCCGCCGAAGGACCGGGGAGCTGTTTTTT. The chain employs TRBV3-1 (or the pseudogene TRBV3-2) and TRBJ2-2; D call uncertain. Germline V gives CDR1 LGHDT, CDR2 YNNKEL (reference sequence). This CDR3 is 16 amino acids long. Trimming removed 0 bases at V and 5 bases at J, with 13 bases between.

The rearrangement joins TRBV19 to TRBJ1-2, with TRBD1 identical over 8 bases. Germline CDR1 reads LNHDA; CDR2 reads SQIVND (reference sequence). The CDR3 extends over 15 amino acids. The V and J ends lost 6 bases and 7 bases, in that order; junction bases with no gene match: 13. DNA of the CDR3: TGTGCCAGTAGACCCCCGGGACAGGTTGCAGGTGGCTACACCTTC. Protein: CASRPPGQVAGGYTF.

In this sample, this clone turned up once. The chain recombines TRBV6-6 with TRBJ2-7; D is undetermined. V lost 0 bases and J 6 bases, leaving 9 bases between the germline ends. CDR3 length: 13 residues. CDR1 and CDR2 (germline): MNHNY, SVGAGI (reference sequence). CDR3 loop: CASSYSTRAEQYV. The CDR3 DNA reads TGTGCCAGCAGTTACTCCACCCGGGCCGAGCAGTACGTC.

The J gene is TRBJ1-4, the V gene TRBV11-2; D unclear. Trimming cost V 0 bases and J 6 bases, with 11 bases left between them. The CDR3 runs to 15 residues. Per the germline V gene, CDR1 is SGHAT and CDR2 is FQNNGV. The CDR3 region is CASSLDQTSYEKLFF. CDR3 nucleotides: TGTGCCAGCAGCTTAGATCAAACATCCTATGAAAAACTGTTTTTT. Looking up the rest from reference TRBV11-2 and TRBJ1-4 gives the full variable domain: EAGVAQSPRYKIIEKRQSVAFWCNPISGHATLYWYQQILGQGPKLLIQFQNNGVVDDSQLPKDRFSAERLKGVDSTLKIQPAKLEDSAVYLCASSLDQTSYEKLFFGSGTQLSVL.

The rearrangement joins TRBV11-3 to TRBJ1-1, with TRBD1 identical over 7 bases. V lost 6 bases, J lost 1 base, and 8 bases stayed unmatched. Per germline, CDR1 SGHNT and CDR2 YENEEA. CDR3 length equals 15 residues. CDR3 amino acids: CASRPGGRQNTEAFF. The CDR3 region has the DNA TGTGCCAGCAGACCAGGGGGGAGGCAGAACACTGAAGCTTTCTTT.

The chain recombines TRBV5-1 with TRBJ1-3, with D unclear. CDR3 size: 11 residues. Trimming stripped 2 bases from V and 4 bases from J, with 1 base between. CDR1 SGHRS and CDR2 YFSETQ come from the germline V gene. The CDR3, as DNA: TGCGCCAGCAGCTTCGGAAACACCATATATTTT. This translates into CASSFGNTIYF.

The V and J genes are TRBV24-1 and TRBJ2-2, with 10 bases lining up with TRBD2. The germline V gene has CDR1 KGHDR and CDR2 SFDVKD. This CDR3 is 14 amino acids long. Trimming removed 9 bases from V and 3 bases from J; junction bases left unmatched: 3. The CDR3 region has the DNA TGTGCCACCCAAACTAGCGGGGACACCGGGGAGCTGTTTTTT. Residues: CATQTSGDTGELFF.

The chain uses TRBV27 and TRBJ2-7; a possible D gene is TRBD2 (5 bases). Germline V gives CDR1 MNHEY, CDR2 SMNVEV (reference sequence). The length of the CDR3 is 13 residues. Trimming took off 6 bases at V and 4 bases at J, with 13 bases between the two ends. The CDR3, as DNA: TGTGCCAGCAGCTTCACACCGGGGTACGAGCAGTACTTC. It codes for CASSFTPGYEQYF.

The chain links TRBV6-2 or TRBV6-3 to TRBJ2-1; 9 nucleotides agree with TRBD2. The junction had 6 bases not matched to a gene; V was cut back by 3 bases and J by 0 bases. Germline-derived CDR1 and CDR2 are MNHEY and SVGEGT. This CDR3 has 17 residues. The chain's CDR3 is CASSYLAGQISYNEQFF. CDR3 sequence (DNA): TGTGCCAGCAGTTATCTAGCGGGACAAATCTCCTACAATGAGCAGTTCTTC.

The J gene is TRBJ1-1, the V gene TRBV5-8; 8 bases are shared with TRBD1. Per germline, CDR1 SGHTS and CDR2 YDEGEE. This CDR3 is 14 amino acids long. J gave up 2 bases and V 4 bases, and 4 bases lay outside the gene matches. CDR3 DNA: TGTGCCAGCAGCCTAGACAGGGGTAACACTGAAGCTTTCTTT. Protein: CASSLDRGNTEAFF.

This rearrangement joins TRBV27 to TRBJ2-2; no reliable D call. The CDR3 contains 15 residues. Per germline, CDR1 MNHEY and CDR2 SMNVEV (reference sequence). Trimming removed 1 base at V and 6 bases at J, with 12 bases between. This CDR3 reads CASSLWPDVAGELFF. In DNA, the CDR3 is TGTGCCAGCAGTTTATGGCCGGACGTCGCCGGGGAGCTGTTTTTT.